This T cell receptor (beta chain) was observed in a study of sequential checkpoint blockade in melanoma (dated by TCRdb to between 2017 and 2020). Background for the entire study: Patients were randomized 1:1 to first-line nivolumab followed by ipilimumab (arm A) or ipilimumab followed by nivolumab (arm B). Maintenance nivolumab came after both trial sequences.

Sample treatment or condition, as interpreted from the label and publication: randomized to nivolumab then ipilimumab (arm A) or the reverse (arm B). None of the trial patients had been given prior DNA-damaging chemotherapy. Thawed PBMCs were sorted on a FACS Aria II flow cytometer to isolate live CD3+CD8+ cells negative for CD19 and CD56. The samples were obtained from melanoma patients enrolled in CheckMate 064, an open-label, randomized phase II trial testing sequential checkpoint blockade. Leukapheresis was used to collect peripheral blood mononuclear cells, which were then purified with Ficoll-Paque and frozen in human serum with roughly 10% DMSO. Purity of sorted blood CD3+CD8+ cells was verified at >95% immediately after sorting, followed by DNA extraction. Concerning this clone itself: Which antigen it targets is not known. The sample holds no much larger clone one base away, and base qualities are not on file.

TCRbeta CDR3 regions were immunosequenced from genomic DNA with the immunoSEQ Assay. Prior to high-throughput sequencing, genomic DNA was amplified by bias-controlled multiplex PCR. The authors' pipeline ran thus. To quantify the absolute abundance of each unique TCRbeta CDR3 region, the sequences were collapsed and filtered. Clonality, defined as 1 minus Pielou's evenness, was calculated using only productive rearrangements. A previously published method was used to identify clones whose frequencies were significantly greater in on-treatment samples than in baseline samples. In TCRdb, the immuneACCESS table is reduced to in-frame sequences with V and J assigned. These tables do not hold every clone; where another copy was compared, an unresolved V gene accounts for under half, and the others remain unexplained. V and J calls and clone size follow that table, whereas D and trimming were derived from the DNA. The sample table records 25,000 to 35,000 clones; approximately 88% of these occur just once. Approximately 14% of the sample is taken by the ten largest.

The junction shows trimming of 1 base on V and 1 base on J, and the gene matches do not reach 3 bases of it. Reading from cysteine to phenylalanine, the CDR3 counts 15 amino acids. The only DNA kept is the CDR3, 45 bases in frame from the first base. CDR1 and CDR2 are read off the germline V gene as SGHNT and YENEEA. The research as a whole found: Larger, independent patient cohorts are needed to validate the response-prediction model that combines TCR metrics and mutation burden.

Sequenced material: CD8+ T cells sorted from blood (inferred from file names), taken from a patient given nivolumab and ipilimumab in sequence. In this chain, TRBV11-3 is recombined with TRBJ2-5; TRBD1 agrees with 7 junctional bases. This clonotype originated in a human donor with melanoma. CDR3 loop: CASSLGQGPQETQYF. The nucleotide sequence is given as TGTGCCAGCAGCTTAGGACAGGGACCCCAAGAGACCCAGTACTTC.